This TCR beta chain was sequenced for a study of blood T cell repertoires in COVID-19. Study summary: The analysed material was cDNA or gDNA that came from T cells, B-cell-depleted T cells, or PBMCs.

Original methodology: Nucleated cell counts were estimated from reference gene primer amplification. Clones were sequenced by immunoSEQ multiplex PCR, and TCRdb holds only the in-frame ones, with some missing. D and trimming come from the DNA, and the V and J calls and clone size come from that table. The sample has 350,000 or so clones, around 90% seen once. The J segment lost 5 bases and the V segment lost 1 base, leaving 2 bases of the junction unmatched. The CDR3 is 14 residues long. CDR1 and CDR2 (germline): LGHNT, FRNRAP. The sample was peripheral blood. V is TRBV12-5 and J is TRBJ2-5, with 9 bases lining up with TRBD2. The sequence was collected from a young man with active or convalescent COVID-19. CDR3 bases: TGTGCTAGTGGTTTGGGAGCGGGAGGTGAGACCCAGTACTTC. Translating it yields CASGLGAGGETQYF.